This T cell receptor (beta chain) was identified during a study of blood T cell repertoires in COVID-19. Looking at the study overall: T cells, B-cell-depleted T cells, or PBMCs supplied cDNA or gDNA.

Trimming removed 3 bases from V and 10 bases from J; junction bases left unmatched: 4. Germline CDR1 and CDR2: SGHRS and YFSETQ. The CDR3 has 14 residues. Sequencing used immunoSEQ multiplex PCR; TCRdb keeps in-frame clones, though not all of them. The table lists 110,000 or so clones, 85% to 90% of them singletons. The TCR originated in an older woman with COVID-19, enrolled during active disease. The chain uses TRBV5-1 and TRBJ1-6, with TRBD1 matching 10 bases. The specimen was peripheral blood. CDR3 amino acids: CASSSGTGDSPLHF. CDR3 DNA: TGCGCCAGCAGCTCCGGGACAGGGGACTCACCCCTCCACTTT.